This T cell receptor (beta chain) originates from a study of blood T cell repertoires in COVID-19. The wider study: Whether acute or convalescent, the COVID-19 samples came from the United States, Italy and Spain. PBMCs, B-cell-depleted T cells, or T cells provided the cDNA or gDNA that made up the material.

In the original processing: Estimated nucleated cell counts came from reference gene primer amplification. Sequencing used immunoSEQ multiplex PCR; TCRdb keeps in-frame clones, though not all of them. V, J and clone size reflect that table, while D and trimming were determined from the DNA. The top ten hold about 2.1% of the sample, which has around 130,000 clones, more than 75% seen once. The germline gives CDR1 MNHNS, CDR2 SASEGT. V shed 2 bases and J shed 4 bases, with 14 bases lying between them. The CDR3 is 15 residues long. This receptor was identified in a woman aged 50 to 60 with acute or convalescent COVID-19. The gene calls are TRBV6-1 and TRBJ1-2, with D perhaps TRBD1 (5 bases). Sequenced material: peripheral blood. The CDR3 loop is CASSEFSRAPYGYTF. CDR3 nucleotide sequence: TGTGCCAGCAGTGAATTTTCCAGGGCTCCCTATGGCTACACCTTC.